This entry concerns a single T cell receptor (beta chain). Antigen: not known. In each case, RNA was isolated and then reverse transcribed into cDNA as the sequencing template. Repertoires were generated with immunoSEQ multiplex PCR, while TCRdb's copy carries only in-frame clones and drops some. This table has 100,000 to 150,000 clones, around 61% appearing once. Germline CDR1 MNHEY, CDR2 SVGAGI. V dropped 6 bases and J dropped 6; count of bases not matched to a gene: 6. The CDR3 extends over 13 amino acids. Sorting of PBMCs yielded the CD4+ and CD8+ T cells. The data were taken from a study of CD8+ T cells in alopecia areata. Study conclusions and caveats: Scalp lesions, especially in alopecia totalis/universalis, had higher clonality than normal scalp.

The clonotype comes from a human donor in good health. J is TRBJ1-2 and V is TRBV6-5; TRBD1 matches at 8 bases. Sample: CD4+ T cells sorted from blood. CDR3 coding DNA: TGTGCCAGCAGCCCGACAGGGGCCCATGGCTACACCTTC. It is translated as CASSPTGAHGYTF.